Each of the 20 T cell receptor beta chains below was sequenced from the same sample in a study of blood T cell repertoires in COVID-19 (TCRdb year 2020). The method was the immunoSEQ multiplex PCR assay. The table comes from immuneACCESS by way of TCRdb, which keeps in-frame sequences with V and J called. Part of the clones is missing from these tables; in studies checked, under half for an unresolved V gene and the rest for unknown reasons. Recorded for this sample are 200,000 to 300,000 clones; just under 90% of them occurred a single time. The ten largest clones represent 3.7% of the sample. Sample: peripheral blood. All receptors derive from a woman between 40 and 55 years old with acute or convalescent COVID-19.

The genes are TRBV11-2 and TRBJ1-4; D not resolved. This CDR3 is built from 15 residues. The germline V gene encodes CDR1 SGHAT and CDR2 FQNNGV. V was cut by 0 bases and J by 7 bases, with 12 bases left in between. The CDR3 loop reads CASSLEWQASEKLFF. In nucleotides, the CDR3 is TGTGCCAGCAGCTTAGAATGGCAGGCGAGTGAAAAACTGTTTTTT.

The chain combines TRBV5-6 with TRBJ1-1; 9 bases align to TRBD1. The CDR3 is 15 residues long. Losses at the gene ends were 3 bases for V and 5 bases for J; bases not matched to a gene: 8. The germline gives CDR1 SGHDT, CDR2 YYEEEE. The CDR3 loop is CASSYSDRGETEAFF. CDR3 bases: TGTGCCAGCAGCTACAGCGACAGGGGGGAGACTGAAGCTTTCTTT.

This rearrangement joins TRBV7-7 to TRBJ2-5, with 7 bases aligning to TRBD2. Germline values: CDR1 SSHAT, CDR2 FNYEAQ (reference sequence). V lost 5 bases to trimming and J lost 4 bases; unmatched junction nucleotides: 10. This CDR3 contains 15 residues. For the CDR3, the DNA is TGTGCCAGCAGCCTCGGACCGACTAGCAGAGAGACCCAGTACTTC. The encoded protein is CASSLGPTSRETQYF.

J is TRBJ2-7 and V is TRBV10-2; the D gene is possibly TRBD1 (5 bases). The CDR3 runs to 15 residues. V lost 2 bases, J lost 0 bases, and 11 bases lay in between. In germline, CDR1 is WSHSY, CDR2 SAAADI. CDR3: CASSEGYRSSYEQYV. DNA of the CDR3: TGCGCCAGCAGTGAGGGATACAGGAGCTCCTACGAGCAGTACGTC.

This chain connects TRBV6-5 to TRBJ1-1; 7 nucleotides match TRBD1. Trimming at V came to 5 bases and at J to 6 bases, leaving 0 bases not matched to a gene. Germline V gene sequence: CDR1 MNHEY, CDR2 SVGAGI. This CDR3 region has 11 residues. CDR3 DNA sequence: TGTGCCAGCAGTACAGGGGCTGAAGCTTTCTTT. Its translation is CASSTGAEAFF.

The chain is built from TRBV14 and TRBJ1-1; no clear D gene. The germline V gene encodes CDR1 SGHDN and CDR2 FVKESK. This CDR3 spans 13 amino acids. Trimming took 1 base from V and 1 from J, leaving 4 bases between them. DNA for the CDR3: TGTGCCAGCAGCCAAGGACAGAACACTGAAGCTTTCTTT. Its translation is CASSQGQNTEAFF. The variable domain in full, completed from reference TRBV14 and TRBJ1-1, reads EAGVTQFPSHSVIEKGQTVTLRCDPISGHDNLYWYRRVMGKEIKFLLHFVKESKQDESGMPNNRFLAERTGGTYSTLKVQPAELEDSGVYFCASSQGQNTEAFFGQGTRLTVV.

The chain employs TRBV2 and TRBJ1-5; no reliable D call. Germline CDR1 SNHLY, CDR2 FYNNEI. V gave up 7 bases and J gave up 6 bases, with 16 bases separating them. The CDR3 has 14 residues. The CDR3 reads CASTQLREAQPQHF. The DNA of the CDR3 is TGTGCCAGCACCCAGCTAAGGGAGGCTCAGCCCCAGCATTTT.

J is TRBJ1-3 and V is TRBV2; D might be TRBD1 (6 bases). CDR3 length: 14 amino acids. Germline V lookup: CDR1 SNHLY, CDR2 FYNNEI. Deletions cut 6 bases from V and 0 bases from J, with 9 bases between. In nucleotides, the CDR3 is TGTGCCAGCAGAGGACAGCTCTCTGGAAACACCATATATTTT. It translates to CASRGQLSGNTIYF.

The chain links TRBV5-1 to TRBJ1-2, with D possibly TRBD1 on 6 matching bases. Germline V gene lookup returns CDR1 SGHRS and CDR2 YFSETQ. There are 15 residues in the CDR3. Deletions cut 4 bases from V and 0 bases from J, with 13 bases between. Here the CDR3 reads CASSPLDRANYGYTF. The CDR3 DNA is TGCGCCAGCAGCCCGCTGGACAGAGCTAACTATGGCTACACCTTC.

The J gene is TRBJ1-6, the V gene TRBV5-1, with a weak D call TRBD1 (6 bases). CDR1 is SGHRS, CDR2 YFSETQ, per germline. The V end lost 0 bases, the J end lost 2 bases, and 9 bases lay between the germline ends. The CDR3 sequence is 16 residues long. The CDR3 DNA sequence: TGCGCCAGCAGCTTGGGGACAGAAACCTATAATTCACCCCTCCACTTT. Translated, it gives CASSLGTETYNSPLHF.

The chain links TRBV19 to TRBJ1-5; tentatively, D is TRBD1 (6 bases). Deletions cut 6 bases from V and 0 bases from J, with 15 bases between. From germline, CDR1 is LNHDA and CDR2 SQIVND (reference sequence). The CDR3 has 16 residues. CDR3 protein: CASRTTGTFSNQPQHF. The CDR3 nucleotides are TGTGCCAGTAGGACTACAGGGACATTTAGCAATCAGCCCCAGCATTTT.

J is TRBJ1-1 and V is TRBV5-5, with D unclear. Trimming shortened V by 2 bases and J by 1 base, and 9 bases separated the two germline ends. There are 14 residues in the CDR3. Germline loops: CDR1 SGHKS, CDR2 YYEKEE (reference sequence). CDR3 DNA: TGTGCCAGCAGCTTCACACAGAGGAACACTGAAGCTTTCTTT. Protein product: CASSFTQRNTEAFF.

This chain links TRBV11-2 with TRBJ2-1, with 7 bases lining up with TRBD2. V gave up 3 bases and J gave up 4 bases; unmatched junction bases: 3. CDR1 is SGHAT, CDR2 FQNNGV, per germline. The CDR3 has 14 residues. The CDR3 loop is CASSLLADYNEQFF. Here the CDR3 DNA reads TGTGCCAGCAGCTTGCTAGCGGATTACAATGAGCAGTTCTTC.

V is TRBV6-5 and J is TRBJ1-1; tentatively, D is TRBD1 (6 bases). Germline values: CDR1 MNHEY, CDR2 SVGAGI. The germline V and J ends were trimmed by 7 bases and 0 bases, with 9 bases remaining between them. The CDR3 loop spans 13 amino acids. Written as DNA, the CDR3 is TGTGCCAGCACAGGGGAACTGAACACTGAAGCTTTCTTT. It is translated as CASTGELNTEAFF.

V usage is TRBV19 and J usage is TRBJ1-5; 7 bases are a match to TRBD1. Losses at the gene ends were 5 bases for V and 0 bases for J; bases not matched to a gene: 4. Germline-derived CDR1 and CDR2 are LNHDA and SQIVND (reference sequence). This CDR3 is 15 amino acids long. CDR3 residues: CASSPGQNSNQPQHF. In DNA, the CDR3 is TGTGCCAGTAGTCCGGGACAGAATAGCAATCAGCCCCAGCATTTT.

The chain uses TRBV7-3 and TRBJ1-1; TRBD1 matches 9 bases. The V gene end was trimmed by 3 bases and the J gene end by 5 bases; junction bases not matched to a gene: 1. The germline V gene has CDR1 SGHTA and CDR2 FQGTGA. This CDR3 is built from 13 residues. The CDR3, as DNA: TGTGCCAGCAGCTTCGGACAGGGGACTGAAGCTTTCTTT. Translation gives CASSFGQGTEAFF.

This clone came up a few times. The J gene is TRBJ2-2, the V gene TRBV7-9; weak D call: TRBD1 (5 bases). Germline V gene data show CDR1 as SEHNR and CDR2 as FQNEAQ (reference sequence). V lost 3 bases and J 6 bases, leaving 14 bases between the germline ends. CDR3 length equals 15 residues. The CDR3 DNA reads TGTGCCAGCAGCTTTCGAGCCCCAGGGTCCGGGGAGCTGTTTTTT. It translates to CASSFRAPGSGELFF. Full variable domain (remainder filled in from reference TRBV7-9 and TRBJ2-2): DTGVSQNPRHKITKRGQNVTFRCDPISEHNRLYWYRQTLGQGPEFLTYFQNEAQLEKSRLLSDRFSAERPKGSFSTLEIQRTEQGDSAMYLCASSFRAPGSGELFFGEGSRLTVL.

The V and J genes are TRBV7-3 and TRBJ2-3; 9 positions agree with TRBD2. The CDR3 runs 15 residues. J was trimmed by 0 bases and V by 5 bases; bases with no gene match: 3. The germline V gene encodes CDR1 SGHTA and CDR2 FQGTGA. The CDR3: CASSERGASTDTQYF. Written as DNA, the CDR3 is TGTGCCAGCAGCGAGCGGGGGGCTAGCACAGATACGCAGTATTTT.

V usage is TRBV11-2 and J usage is TRBJ1-2; 12 positions agree with TRBD1. V lost 5 bases to trimming and J lost 6 bases; unmatched junction nucleotides: 13. Germline V gives CDR1 SGHAT, CDR2 FQNNGV. CDR3 length: 17 amino acids. CDR3 sequence (DNA): TGTGCCAGCAGCCGACCTCACCGGGACAGGGGGCTTCATGGCTACACCTTC. Protein sequence: CASSRPHRDRGLHGYTF. The whole variable domain, filled in from reference TRBV11-2 and TRBJ1-2, reads EAGVAQSPRYKIIEKRQSVAFWCNPISGHATLYWYQQILGQGPKLLIQFQNNGVVDDSQLPKDRFSAERLKGVDSTLKIQPAKLEDSAVYLCASSRPHRDRGLHGYTFGSGTRLTVV.

The rearrangement links TRBV25-1 to TRBJ2-1, with TRBD1 identical over 8 bases. This CDR3 has 16 residues. Germline CDR1 MGHDK, CDR2 SYGVNS. V shed 3 bases, J shed 3 bases, and the junction held 7 bases outside the gene matches. The CDR3 spells CASSDSRTGSYNEQFF. CDR3 coding DNA: TGTGCCAGCAGTGATTCCCGGACAGGGAGCTACAATGAGCAGTTCTTC.